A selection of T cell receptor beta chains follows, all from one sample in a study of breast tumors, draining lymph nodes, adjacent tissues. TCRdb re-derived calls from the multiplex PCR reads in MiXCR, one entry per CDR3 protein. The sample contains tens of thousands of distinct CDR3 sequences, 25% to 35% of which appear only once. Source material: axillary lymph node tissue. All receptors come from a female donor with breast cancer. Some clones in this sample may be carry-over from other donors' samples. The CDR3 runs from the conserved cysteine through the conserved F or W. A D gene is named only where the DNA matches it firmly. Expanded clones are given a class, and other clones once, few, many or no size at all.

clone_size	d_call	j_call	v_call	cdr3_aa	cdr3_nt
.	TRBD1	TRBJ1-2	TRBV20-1	CSARDRGVYTF	TGCAGCGCCCGGGACAGGGGAGTCTACACCTTC
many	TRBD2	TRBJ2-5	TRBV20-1	CSAHDRGGWETQYF	TGCAGTGCCCACGATCGGGGAGGGTGGGAGACCCAGTACTTC
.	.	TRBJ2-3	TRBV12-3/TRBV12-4	CASSSVGSNTQYF	TGTGCCAGCAGTTCGGTAGGGTCAAATACGCAGTATTTT
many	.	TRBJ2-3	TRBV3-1	CASSSHRVQTTDTQYF	TGTGCCAGCAGCTCCCACAGGGTTCAAACCACAGATACGCAGTATTTT
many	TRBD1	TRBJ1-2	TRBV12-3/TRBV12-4	CASSLSGGGEAGYTF	TGTGCCAGCAGTTTATCGGGAGGGGGCGAAGCTGGCTACACCTTC
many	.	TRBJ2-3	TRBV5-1	CASRTTGDTQYF	TGCGCCAGCAGAACCACTGGAGATACGCAGTATTTT
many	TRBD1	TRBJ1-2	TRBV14	CASSRTRTGYGYTF	TGTGCCAGCAGCCGAACCCGGACAGGGTATGGCTACACCTTC
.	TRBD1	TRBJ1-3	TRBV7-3	CASSPGGRAGNTIYF	TGTGCCAGCAGCCCAGGGGGCAGGGCTGGAAACACCATATATTTT
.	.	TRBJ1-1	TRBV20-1	CSARVNTGGEAFF	TGCAGTGCTAGAGTAAATACCGGGGGTGAAGCTTTCTTT
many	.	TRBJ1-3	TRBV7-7	CTLSSGNTIYF	TGTACCCTAAGCTCTGGAAACACCATATATTTT
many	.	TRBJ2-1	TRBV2	CASKQSSYNEQFF	TGTGCCAGCAAACAGAGCTCCTACAATGAGCAGTTCTTC
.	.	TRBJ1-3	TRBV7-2	CAGSLVRRDGNTIHF	TGTGCCGGCAGCTTAGTCAGGAGGGATGGAAACACCATACATTTT
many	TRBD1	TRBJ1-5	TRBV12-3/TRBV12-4	CASSPTSTGWSQPQHF	TGTGCCAGCAGTCCGACCTCGACAGGGTGGAGTCAGCCCCAGCATTTT
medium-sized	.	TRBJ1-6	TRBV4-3	CASSQDPGAGDSPLHF	TGCGCCAGCAGCCAAGATCCGGGGGCTGGGGATTCACCCCTCCACTTT
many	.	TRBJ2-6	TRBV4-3	CASSQGPLDLSGANVLTF	TGCGCCAGCAGCCAAGGACCCTTGGACCTCTCTGGGGCCAACGTCCTGACTTTC
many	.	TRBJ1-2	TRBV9	CASSYSLDQGNYGYTF	TGTGCCAGCAGCTACTCTTTAGACCAAGGAAACTATGGCTACACCTTC
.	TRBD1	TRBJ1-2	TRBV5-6	CASSRRTGGPPGYTF	TGTGCCAGCAGCCGAAGGACAGGGGGGCCTCCTGGCTACACCTTC
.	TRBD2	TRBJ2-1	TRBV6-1	CASSEGTSGTHEQFF	TGTGCCAGCAGTGAAGGGACTAGCGGGACTCATGAGCAGTTCTTC
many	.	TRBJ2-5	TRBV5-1	CASSYRDAPQETQYF	TGCGCCAGCAGCTACCGGGACGCCCCTCAAGAGACCCAGTACTTC
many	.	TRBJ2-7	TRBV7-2	CASSVDGGKVFEQYF	TGTGCCAGCAGCGTGGACGGTGGAAAGGTCTTCGAGCAGTACTTC
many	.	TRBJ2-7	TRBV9	CASSVGGSSYEQYF	TGTGCCAGCAGCGTAGGGGGGTCCTCCTACGAGCAGTACTTC
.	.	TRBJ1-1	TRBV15	CATSRVVEGTEAFF	TGTGCCACCAGCAGAGTCGTGGAAGGGACTGAAGCTTTCTTT
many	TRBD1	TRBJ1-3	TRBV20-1	CSARGTWTGAGNTIYF	TGCAGTGCTAGAGGGACCTGGACAGGGGCTGGAAACACCATATATTTT
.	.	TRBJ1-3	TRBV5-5	CASSLAPQEANTIYF	TGTGCCAGCAGCTTGGCTCCACAGGAGGCCAACACCATATATTTT
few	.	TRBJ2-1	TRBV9	CASSEPGINNEQSF	TGTGCCAGCAGCGAGCCCGGGATTAACAATGAGCAGTCCTTC
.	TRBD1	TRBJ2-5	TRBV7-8	CASSGTVFHETQYF	TGTGCCAGCAGCGGGACAGTTTTCCACGAGACCCAGTACTTC
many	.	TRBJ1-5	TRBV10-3	CAIREDSNQPQHF	TGTGCCATCAGGGAAGATAGCAATCAGCCCCAGCATTTT